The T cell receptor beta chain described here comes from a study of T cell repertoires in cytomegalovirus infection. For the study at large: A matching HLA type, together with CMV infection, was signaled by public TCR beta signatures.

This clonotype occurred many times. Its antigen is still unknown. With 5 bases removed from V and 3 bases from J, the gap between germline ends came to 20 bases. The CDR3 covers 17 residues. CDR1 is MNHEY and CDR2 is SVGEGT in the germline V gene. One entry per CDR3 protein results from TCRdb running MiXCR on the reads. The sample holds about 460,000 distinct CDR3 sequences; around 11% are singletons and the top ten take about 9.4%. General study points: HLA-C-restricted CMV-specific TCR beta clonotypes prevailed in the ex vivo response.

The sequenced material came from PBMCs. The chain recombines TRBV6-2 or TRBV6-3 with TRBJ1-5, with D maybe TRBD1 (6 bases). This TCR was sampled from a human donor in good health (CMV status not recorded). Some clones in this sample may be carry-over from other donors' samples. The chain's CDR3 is CASSTQTGPEINQPQHF. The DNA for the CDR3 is TGTGCCAGCAGTACCCAGACAGGCCCCGAGATCAATCAGCCCCAGCATTTT.